This record looks at one T cell receptor beta chain sequence and its context. The data originate from a study of blood T cell repertoires in COVID-19. Turning to the study itself: Samples representing acute and convalescent COVID-19 were sourced from the United States, Italy and Spain.

The CDR3 is 12 amino acids. Germline V gene lookup returns CDR1 LGHDT and CDR2 YNNKEL (reference sequence). The V and J ends lost 4 bases and 5 bases respectively, with 9 bases between them. Original processing methods: Scientists estimated how many nucleated cells there were by amplifying reference gene primers. Sequenced by immunoSEQ multiplex PCR; TCRdb stores in-frame clones only, minus some. The V and J calls and clone size come from that table; D and trimming were worked out from the DNA. The sample has about 100,000 clones; about 77% are singletons. The chain links TRBV3-1 (or the pseudogene TRBV3-2) to TRBJ2-7; D perhaps matches TRBD2 (5 bases). The sequencing sample was made of peripheral blood. The sequence was collected from a man between 65 and 85 years old with active or convalescent COVID-19. The CDR3: CASSLAGDEQYF. In nucleotides, the CDR3 is TGTGCCAGCAGCCTTGCGGGTGACGAGCAGTACTTC.